This T cell receptor beta chain was observed in a study of T-cell memory formation after mild COVID-19. Trimming took off 5 bases at V and 4 bases at J, with 3 bases between the two ends. The CDR3 length is 12 residues. Germline loops: CDR1 LNHDA, CDR2 SQIVND (reference sequence). TCRdb used MiXCR to reprocess the 5' RACE reads, holding one entry per CDR3 protein. The sample lists 550,000 to 700,000 distinct CDR3 sequences; roughly 18% were seen once. The chain is built from TRBV19 and TRBJ2-6; D gene uncertain. The clonotype comes from an adult woman who had mild COVID-19 (a few samples of this study predate the infection). Cell type and time point are not known. The sequenced material came from PBMCs or a T cell subset sorted from them (not recorded which). The CDR3 bases are TGTGCCAGTAGTCGGGGGGCCAACGTCCTGACTTTC. Translated, it gives CASSRGANVLTF.